This T cell receptor beta chain was sequenced for a study of blood T cell repertoires in COVID-19. Study details: The United States, Italy and Spain supplied acute and convalescent COVID-19 samples. T cells, B-cell-depleted T cells, or PBMCs supplied cDNA or gDNA.

Using immunoSEQ multiplex PCR, the repertoire was profiled, and TCRdb retains in-frame clones only, with some absent. The sample gives around 400,000 clones, approximately 89% of which show up once; around 1.7% is in the top ten. The V gene's germline CDR1 is SGHAT and CDR2 FQNNGV. This CDR3 has 16 amino acids. Losses at the gene ends were 5 bases for V and 0 bases for J; bases not matched to a gene: 9. Participant ages covered roughly 18 to 89 years across approximately 25 US areas. Sequencing used PBMCs or T cells enriched from blood (not recorded which). The clonotype was recovered from a woman in her thirties who had recovered from COVID-19. J is TRBJ1-2 and V is TRBV11-2; 7 bases are shared with TRBD1. This CDR3 reads CASSPRDSQANYGYTF. The CDR3 DNA is TGTGCCAGCAGCCCCCGGGACAGTCAAGCTAACTATGGCTACACCTTC.